This TCR beta chain was captured by sequencing in a study of cytomegalovirus exposure and HLA in healthy donors. A multiplex PCR was run with 60 Vbeta primers and 13 Jbeta primers. Only in-frame clones appear in the TCRdb table, and some are missing; sequencing was by immunoSEQ multiplex PCR. The sample consists of 140,000 to 150,000 clones, about 81% of them appearing once. Worth noting for this clone: The antigen is not known.

The CDR3 consists of 17 residues. Unmatched junction bases numbered 11, after V lost 3 bases and J lost 3 bases. Germline V gene lookup returns CDR1 LNHDA and CDR2 SQIVND (reference sequence). Study results and limitations: A prior analysis recorded that most TCR beta V segments were productive about 87% or about 30% of the time. Compared with the roughly 670-donor mean, an Asian-associated ancestry cluster reportedly had fewer N-insertions, according to a later analysis. It was assumed in the presence/absence analyses that sequencing depth was roughly uniform across donors.

The V gene is TRBV19, the J gene TRBJ1-2; 9 nucleotides align to TRBD1. The specimen sequenced was PBMCs. The source of this sequence is a man aged 25 to 45 in good health and CMV-seronegative. DNA of the CDR3: TGTGCCAGTAGTATCCACCTACAGGGGGCGGAGGACTATGGCTACACCTTC. Residues: CASSIHLQGAEDYGYTF.